This TCR beta chain was identified during a study of T-cell memory formation after mild COVID-19. Whole-study findings and limits: Nothing confirmed that second-wave clones peaking on day 37 were specific for SARS-CoV-2.

Each CDR3 protein is one row after TCRdb ran MiXCR on the 5' RACE reads. This sample has over 300,000 distinct CDR3 sequences, with 20% to 25% found just once. CDR3 size: 15 residues. Trimming shortened V by 0 bases and J by 7 bases, and 15 bases separated the two germline ends. Germline V CDR1 and CDR2: ENHRY, SYGVKD. Points on this clonotype: The antigen is not known.

Sequencing was done on a sample of PBMCs or a T cell subset sorted from them (not recorded which). J is TRBJ1-1 and V is TRBV10-3; tentatively, D is TRBD1 (5 bases). The sequence was collected from a man younger than 35 who had mild COVID-19 (a few samples of this study predate the infection). Cell type and time point are not known. The CDR3 reads CAISESPGRVGEAFF. Here the CDR3 DNA reads TGTGCCATCAGTGAGTCTCCAGGCAGGGTGGGTGAAGCTTTCTTT.